Listed below are T cell receptor beta chains from one sample, sequenced in a study of blood T cell repertoires in COVID-19. The method was immunoSEQ multiplex PCR; TCRdb's version includes in-frame clones alone and lacks a portion of them. The repertoire consists of approximately 38,000 clones, with roughly 87% occurring once and the leading ten covering approximately 7.3%. The sample was peripheral blood. These receptors all come from a human donor in a cohort sampled during active COVID-19. Each CDR3 is given with its conserved first and last residue. A D gene is named only where the DNA matches it firmly. Clone size is not always given. Where it is, it says once, few, many or a class for expanded clones.

j_gene,abundance,v_gene,d_gene,CDR3nt,CDR3aa
TRBJ2-7,few,TRBV10-1,TRBD1,TGCGCCAGCAGCCGGGACAGGGCCAGCCACGAGCAGTACTTC,CASSRDRASHEQYF
TRBJ2-1,NA,TRBV7-9,TRBD1,TGTGCCAGCAGCTTTCCCGCCAGGGGGCCTGAGCAGTTCTTC,CASSFPARGPEQFF
TRBJ2-1,NA,TRBV5-1,TRBD2,TGCGCCAGCAGCTTGGAGGCTAGCGGGAGGATCCACAATGAGCAGTTCTTC,CASSLEASGRIHNEQFF
TRBJ1-3,NA,TRBV19,NA,TGTGCCAGTAGTACGACAGCCCGATCTGGAAACACCATATATTTT,CASSTTARSGNTIYF
TRBJ2-7,NA,TRBV11-2,TRBD1,TGTGCCAGCAGCCCGGGGACAGGCTCCTACGAGCAGTACTTC,CASSPGTGSYEQYF
TRBJ2-7,NA,TRBV6-2/TRBV6-3,TRBD2,TGTGCCAGCAGTTACGCCCGGGGTAGCGGGAGGTTACCGACCTACGAGCAGTACTTC,CASSYARGSGRLPTYEQYF
TRBJ2-3,NA,TRBV3-1/TRBV3-2,TRBD1,TGTGCCAGCAGCTCCATGCGGGTAGGGGGGACAGGGGTAGATACGCAGTATTTT,CASSSMRVGGTGVDTQYF
TRBJ1-4,NA,TRBV5-1,TRBD1,TGCGCCAGCAGCTTGAGGGGGCACGTTAATGAAAAACTGTTTTTT,CASSLRGHVNEKLFF
TRBJ1-5,NA,TRBV15,NA,TGTGCCACCAGCAGAGCCGGACAGCAATTCAATCAGCCCCAGCATTTT,CATSRAGQQFNQPQHF
TRBJ2-5,once,TRBV7-3,TRBD1,TGTGCCAGCAGCATTAACAGGGGAGAGACCCAGTACTTC,CASSINRGETQYF
TRBJ2-5,NA,TRBV19,NA,TGTGCCAGTAGTATTTCACAGGGCCAAGAGACCCAGTACTTC,CASSISQGQETQYF